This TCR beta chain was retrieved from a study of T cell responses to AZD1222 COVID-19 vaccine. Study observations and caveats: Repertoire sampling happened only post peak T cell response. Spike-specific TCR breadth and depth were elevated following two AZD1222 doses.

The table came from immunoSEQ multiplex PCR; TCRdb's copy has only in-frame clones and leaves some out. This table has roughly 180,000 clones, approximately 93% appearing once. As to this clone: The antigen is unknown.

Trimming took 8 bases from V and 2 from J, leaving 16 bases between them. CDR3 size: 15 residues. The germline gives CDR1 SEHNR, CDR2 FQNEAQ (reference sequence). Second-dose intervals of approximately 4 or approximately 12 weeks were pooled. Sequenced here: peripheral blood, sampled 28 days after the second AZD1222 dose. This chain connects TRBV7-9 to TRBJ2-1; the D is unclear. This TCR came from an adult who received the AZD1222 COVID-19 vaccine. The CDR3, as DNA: TGTGCCAGCTCCCCCGAGAATCTTGCCTACAATGAGCAGTTCTTC. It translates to CASSPENLAYNEQFF.